One sample yielded the 5 T cell receptor beta chains listed below, sequenced in a study of T cell changes during pregnancy in multiple sclerosis. Some clones are missing from TCRdb's copy, which holds only in-frame ones; the method was immunoSEQ multiplex PCR. The sample holds 100,000 to 140,000 clones, 85% to 95% seen once. This material consisted of peripheral blood, taken in the third trimester of pregnancy. The receptors come from a female donor in good health, enrolled as a control in a pregnancy study.

The chain couples TRBV7-2 to TRBJ2-3; D not resolved. V was cut by 0 bases and J by 2 bases, with 12 bases left in between. CDR1 SGHTA and CDR2 FQGNSA come from the germline V gene. This CDR3 has 16 amino acids. Here the CDR3 DNA reads TGTGCCAGCAGCTTAGCGGTTAGCTTGCTCACAGATACGCAGTATTTT. This codes for CASSLAVSLLTDTQYF.

The chain carries TRBV14 and TRBJ2-7; 9 bases are shared with TRBD1. Germline CDR1 reads SGHDN; CDR2 reads FVKESK. The length of the CDR3 is 15 residues. V trimming: 6 bases; J trimming: 6 bases; junction bases outside the gene matches: 12. CDR3 loop: CASRDTRDRASEQYF. CDR3 bases: TGTGCCAGCAGGGATACCCGGGACAGGGCGTCCGAGCAGTACTTC.

This chain links TRBV4-3 with TRBJ2-1; D gene uncertain. The CDR3 is 12 amino acids. The germline CDR1 and CDR2 sequences are LGHNA and YSLEER. V dropped 2 bases and J dropped 8 bases, with 7 bases sitting between them. In DNA, the CDR3 is TGCGCCAGCAGCCAATCCGGGTATGAGCAGTTCTTC. This sequence encodes CASSQSGYEQFF.

The V and J genes are TRBV7-9 and TRBJ2-7, with 7 bases matching TRBD1. This CDR3 has 14 residues. V was pared by 2 bases and J by 7 bases, with 8 bases of the junction left unmatched. Germline V gene lookup returns CDR1 SEHNR and CDR2 FQNEAQ (reference sequence). The CDR3 region has the DNA TGTGCCAGCAGCTTAAGGGGGCTCCGAGGGGAGCAGTACTTC. Protein: CASSLRGLRGEQYF.

The V and J genes are TRBV7-2 and TRBJ2-1; 11 bases fit TRBD2. CDR1 is SGHTA and CDR2 is FQGNSA in the germline V gene. The CDR3 is made up of 17 amino acids. Losses at the gene ends were 2 bases for V and 2 bases for J; bases not matched to a gene: 5. CDR3 sequence: CASSLSSSGGPYNEQFF. CDR3 nucleotide sequence: TGTGCCAGCAGCTTAAGTTCTAGCGGGGGGCCCTACAATGAGCAGTTCTTC.